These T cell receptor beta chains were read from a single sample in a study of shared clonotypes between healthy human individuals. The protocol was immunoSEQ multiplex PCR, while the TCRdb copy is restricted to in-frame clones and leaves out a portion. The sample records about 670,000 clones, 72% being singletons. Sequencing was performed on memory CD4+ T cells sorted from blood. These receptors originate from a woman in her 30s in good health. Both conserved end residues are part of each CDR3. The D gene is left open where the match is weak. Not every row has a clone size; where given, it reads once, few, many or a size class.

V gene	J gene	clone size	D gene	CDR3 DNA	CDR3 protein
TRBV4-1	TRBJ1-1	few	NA	TGCGCCAGCAGCCCGATTGCCAGGGGTGCCGGCGGGGCTGAAGCTTTCTTT	CASSPIARGAGGAEAFF
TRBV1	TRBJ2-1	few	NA	TGCACCAGACGGACTAGCGACTCCTACAATGAGCAGTTCTTC	CTRRTSDSYNEQFF
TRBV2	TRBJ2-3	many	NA	TGTGCCAGCAGTGAATCTTGGGTTGGAGATACGCAGTATTTT	CASSESWVGDTQYF
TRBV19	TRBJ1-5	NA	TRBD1	TGTGCCAGTTCCACGGGACAGGGGTATCAGCCCCAGCATTTT	CASSTGQGYQPQHF
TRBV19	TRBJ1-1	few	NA	TGTGCCAGTAAAATGGAGGGGAGGCATAACACTGAAGCTTTCTTT	CASKMEGRHNTEAFF
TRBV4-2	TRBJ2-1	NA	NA	TGTGCCAGCAGCCCTCACACAATGAGCGGCACTAACAATGAGCAGTTCTTC	CASSPHTMSGTNNEQFF
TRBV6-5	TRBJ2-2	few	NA	TGTGCCAGCAGTTACCTGAACACCGGGGAGCTGTTTTTT	CASSYLNTGELFF
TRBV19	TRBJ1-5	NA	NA	TGTGCCAGTAGTATAGCGGCGTTGCAGCCCCAGCATTTT	CASSIAALQPQHF
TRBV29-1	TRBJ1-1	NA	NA	TGCAGCGTCTCACCCGGGGATAGGGGAGCTTTCTTT	CSVSPGDRGAFF
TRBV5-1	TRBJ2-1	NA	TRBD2	TGCGCCAGCAGCCCGTCTAGCGGGCCGAACTCCTACAATGAGCAGTTCTTC	CASSPSSGPNSYNEQFF
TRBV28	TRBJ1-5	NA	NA	TGTGCCAGCAGTTTAATTACGGCGGCGGGCAATCAGCCCCAGCATTTT	CASSLITAAGNQPQHF
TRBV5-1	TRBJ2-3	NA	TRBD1	TGCGCCAGCAGCTGGAAACCGGGACAGGTTGATACAGATACGCAGTATTTT	CASSWKPGQVDTDTQYF
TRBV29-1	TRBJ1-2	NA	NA	TGCAGCGTTGAATCGGGGGCGGGTGGCTACACCTTC	CSVESGAGGYTF
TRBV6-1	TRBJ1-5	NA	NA	TGTGCCAGCAGCGCCGAGAACAGGGAAATGACCCAGCATTTT	CASSAENREMTQHF
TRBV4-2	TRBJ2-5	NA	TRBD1	TGTGCCAGCAGCCAAGTGGGACAGCAAGAGACCCAGTACTTC	CASSQVGQQETQYF
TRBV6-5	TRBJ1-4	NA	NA	TGTGCCAGCAGTTACTCGGCAGGTGTGGAAAAACTGTTTTTT	CASSYSAGVEKLFF
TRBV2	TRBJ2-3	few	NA	TGTGCCAGCAGTCGGGATGGGATGGGCACAGATACGCAGTATTTT	CASSRDGMGTDTQYF
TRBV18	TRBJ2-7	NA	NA	TGTGCCAGCTCACCCCTGGACGACGAGCAGTACTTC	CASSPLDDEQYF
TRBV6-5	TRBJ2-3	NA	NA	TGTGCCAGCAGAAGCAGGGCCCATAGCACAGATACGCAGTATTTT	CASRSRAHSTDTQYF
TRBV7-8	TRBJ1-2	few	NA	TGTGCCAGCAGCTACCCTCAGGGGCATGGCTACACCTTC	CASSYPQGHGYTF
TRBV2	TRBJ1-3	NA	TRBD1	TGTGCCTGCACAGGGGGCGAGATGGACACCATATATTTT	CACTGGEMDTIYF
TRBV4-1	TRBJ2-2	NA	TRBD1	TGCGCCAGCAGCCAAGATGACAGGGGGCTTACCGGGGAGCTGTTTTTT	CASSQDDRGLTGELFF
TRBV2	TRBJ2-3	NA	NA	TGTGCCTCCCAGGGAAGAACTAGCACAGATACGCAGTATTTT	CASQGRTSTDTQYF
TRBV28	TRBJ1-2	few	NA	TGTGCCAGCAGTTTAAGCAGGGGTAACTATGGCTACACCTTC	CASSLSRGNYGYTF
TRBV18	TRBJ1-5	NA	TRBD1	TGTGCCAGCTCGCAATCAGGGGGTCATCAGCCCCAGCATTTT	CASSQSGGHQPQHF
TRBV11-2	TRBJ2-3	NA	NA	TGTGCCAGCAGCTTAGATCGATGGACAGATCCGGATACGCAGTATTTT	CASSLDRWTDPDTQYF
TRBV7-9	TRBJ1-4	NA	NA	TGTGCCAGCAGCCCCGGGACATTCGGTGGAAAACTGTTTTTT	CASSPGTFGGKLFF
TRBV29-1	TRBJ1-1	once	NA	TGCAGCGTGTATAGGAACACTGAAGCTTTCTTT	CSVYRNTEAFF
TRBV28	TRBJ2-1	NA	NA	TGTGCCAGCAGCTCCACTCTCTTTCGGTCCTTCAATGAGCAGTTCTTC	CASSSTLFRSFNEQFF
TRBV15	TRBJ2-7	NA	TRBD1	TGTGCCACCAGCAGATATGAGGGGGCGGCTTACGAGCAGTACTTC	CATSRYEGAAYEQYF
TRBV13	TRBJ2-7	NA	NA	TGTGCCAGCAGCTTAAACTTCGGGAGAGGGGGTTACGAGCAGTACTTC	CASSLNFGRGGYEQYF
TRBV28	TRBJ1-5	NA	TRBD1	TGTGCCAGCTGCCGGGACAGGGACAATCAGCCCCAGCATTTT	CASCRDRDNQPQHF
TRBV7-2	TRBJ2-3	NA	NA	TGTGCCAGCAGCTTGGCGTCAGATACGCAGTATTTT	CASSLASDTQYF
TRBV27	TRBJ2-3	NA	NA	TGTGCCAGCAGTTTACGTGGGATCGGCACAGATACGCAGTATTTT	CASSLRGIGTDTQYF
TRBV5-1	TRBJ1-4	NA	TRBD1	TGCGCCAGCAGCTACCAAGACAGGGATGAAGAAAAACTGTTTTTT	CASSYQDRDEEKLFF
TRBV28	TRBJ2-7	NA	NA	TGTGCCAGCAAAGGGCCCAATCGCTACGAGCAGTACTTC	CASKGPNRYEQYF
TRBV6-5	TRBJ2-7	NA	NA	TGTGCCAGCAGAAGGGTTTTCGGCCGGGACGAGCAGTACTTC	CASRRVFGRDEQYF
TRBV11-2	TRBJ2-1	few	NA	TGTGCCAGCAGCCCGAATCGTGATGAGCAGTTCTTC	CASSPNRDEQFF
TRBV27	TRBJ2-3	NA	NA	TGTGCCAGCAGTTTGGAGGGGGTCGGCACAGATACGCAGTATTTT	CASSLEGVGTDTQYF
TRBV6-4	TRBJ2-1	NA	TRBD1	TGTGCCAGCAGTGCGCAGGGGGCGCGCAATGAGCAGTTCTTC	CASSAQGARNEQFF